A single sample is the source of the 14 T cell receptor beta chains below, sequenced in a study of blood T cell repertoires in COVID-19. Sequencing used immunoSEQ multiplex PCR; TCRdb keeps in-frame clones, though not all of them. The table shows about 160,000 clones, with 89% occurring only once. Sequenced input: peripheral blood. These TCRs come from a man between 60 and 75 years old with acute or convalescent COVID-19.

The chain recombines TRBV27 with TRBJ2-1, with D perhaps TRBD1 (6 bases). The germline V gene encodes CDR1 MNHEY and CDR2 SMNVEV (reference sequence). V was pared by 6 bases and J by 1 base, with 16 bases between. This CDR3 is 16 amino acids long. CDR3 in amino acids: CASSSGTWGSYNEQFF. CDR3 DNA sequence: TGTGCCAGCAGCTCCGGGACATGGGGGTCCTACAATGAGCAGTTCTTC.

The chain links TRBV24-1 to TRBJ1-3, with 12 bases fitting TRBD1. There are 15 residues in the CDR3. Germline CDR1 and CDR2: KGHDR and SFDVKD. Trimming at V came to 9 bases and at J to 3 bases, leaving 5 bases not matched to a gene. The CDR3: CATAGQGASGNTIYF. The DNA of the CDR3 is TGTGCCACCGCGGGACAGGGGGCTAGTGGAAACACCATATATTTT.

The chain is built from TRBV19 and TRBJ1-4; 7 positions agree with TRBD1. The CDR3 spans 16 residues. Unmatched junction bases numbered 20, after V lost 10 bases and J lost 9 bases. Germline CDR1 and CDR2: LNHDA and SQIVND (reference sequence). CDR3 DNA sequence: TGTGCCACCACAAGGACAGGAAACAATCAGGGGAAAAAACTGTTTTTT. Amino acids: CATTRTGNNQGKKLFF. Looking up the rest from reference TRBV19 and TRBJ1-4 gives the full variable domain: DGGITQSPKYLFRKEGQNVTLSCEQNLNHDAMYWYRQDPGQGLRLIYYSQIVNDFQKGDIAEGYSVSREKKESFPLTVTSAQKNPTAFYLCATTRTGNNQGKKLFFGSGTQLSVL.

This clone appeared once. The rearrangement joins TRBV18 to TRBJ1-5; no firm D call. Germline lookup yields CDR1 KGHSH and CDR2 LQKENI. The CDR3 contains 14 residues. V lost 3 bases, J lost 4 bases, and 10 bases lay in between. CDR3 nucleotides: TGTGCCAGCTCACCTGCGGTCAGTAATCAGCCCCAGCATTTT. Its protein is CASSPAVSNQPQHF. Looking up the rest from reference TRBV18 and TRBJ1-5 gives the full variable domain: NAGVMQNPRHLVRRRGQEARLRCSPMKGHSHVYWYRQLPEEGLKFMVYLQKENIIDESGMPKERFSAEFPKEGPSILRIQQVVRGDSAAYFCASSPAVSNQPQHFGDGTRLSIL.

The chain joins TRBV18 to TRBJ2-1, with 10 bases identical to TRBD2. Germline V CDR1 and CDR2: KGHSH, LQKENI. With V trimmed by 3 bases and J by 8 bases, 7 bases remained unmatched. This CDR3 comprises 15 residues. For the CDR3, the DNA is TGTGCCAGCTCACCTCTGGAGCGGGGGGGCGATGAGCAGTTCTTC. Its protein product is CASSPLERGGDEQFF.

The chain is built from TRBV2 and TRBJ1-2, with TRBD1 as a possible D gene (6 bases). The CDR3 is made up of 16 amino acids. Per germline, CDR1 SNHLY and CDR2 FYNNEI. The V end was cut by 8 bases, the J end by 0 bases, with 19 bases between. The CDR3 region has the DNA TGTGCCAGCGACCCCGGGGGGCTCCAAGCTAACTATGGCTACACCTTC. Protein: CASDPGGLQANYGYTF.

The chain carries TRBV6-5 and TRBJ2-4; tentative D call: TRBD1 (5 bases). CDR1 is MNHEY, CDR2 SVGAGI, per germline. V was pared by 8 bases and J by 10 bases, with 15 bases between. The CDR3 runs to 12 residues. The CDR3 nucleotides are TGTGCCAGCGGTAGGGGAAGCGAGATTCAGTACTTC. It codes for CASGRGSEIQYF.

The gene calls are TRBV4-3 and TRBJ2-6; 11 positions match TRBD1. In germline, CDR1 is LGHNA, CDR2 YSLEER. CDR3 size: 19 residues. J lost 2 bases, V lost 0 bases, and 6 bases had no gene match. In DNA, the CDR3 is TGCGCCAGCAGCCAAGAACCGGGACAGGGGGTTGCTGGGGCCAACGTCCTGACTTTC. Residues: CASSQEPGQGVAGANVLTF.

The rearrangement joins TRBV9 to TRBJ2-7, with 7 positions matching TRBD2. The CDR3 loop spans 15 amino acids. V lost 0 bases to trimming and J lost 1 base; unmatched junction nucleotides: 4. Germline CDR1 is SGDLS and CDR2 is YYNGEE. For the CDR3, the DNA is TGTGCCAGCAGCGTAGCCAGCGGGGTATCCTACGAGCAGTACTTC. It codes for CASSVASGVSYEQYF. Full variable domain (outside the CDR3, taken from reference TRBV9 and TRBJ2-7): DSGVTQTPKHLITATGQRVTLRCSPRSGDLSVYWYQQSLDQGLQFLIQYYNGEERAKGNILERFSAQQFPDLHSELNLSSLELGDSALYFCASSVASGVSYEQYFGPGTRLTVT.

The chain is built from TRBV3-1 (or the pseudogene TRBV3-2) and TRBJ2-6; perhaps TRBD1 as D (6 bases). With 3 bases removed from V and 0 bases from J, the gap between germline ends came to 9 bases. CDR1 and CDR2 from the germline V gene are LGHDT and YNNKEL (reference sequence). The CDR3 runs 16 residues. DNA of the CDR3: TGTGCCAGCAGCCACTCCAGGGGCTCTGGGGCCAACGTCCTGACTTTC. Encoded protein: CASSHSRGSGANVLTF.

The chain links TRBV6-5 to TRBJ2-1, with D perhaps TRBD1 (6 bases). V lost 3 bases, J lost 3 bases, and 12 bases lay in between. This CDR3 has 15 residues. Germline V gene lookup returns CDR1 MNHEY and CDR2 SVGAGI. In DNA, the CDR3 is TGTGCCAGCAGTTATGACAGGTCCAGCTACAATGAGCAGTTCTTC. Protein sequence: CASSYDRSSYNEQFF.

The chain employs TRBV19 and TRBJ2-3; maybe TRBD2 (5 bases). V gave up 5 bases and J gave up 2 bases, with 17 bases separating them. This CDR3 contains 16 residues. Germline V gene data show CDR1 as LNHDA and CDR2 as SQIVND (reference sequence). In DNA, the CDR3 is TGTGCCAGTAGTGCCGGCCGGTCGGGAAACACAGATACGCAGTATTTT. Its translation is CASSAGRSGNTDTQYF.

This clone was found once. The V and J genes are TRBV18 and TRBJ2-5, with 7 bases identical to TRBD1. V lost 5 bases to trimming and J lost 3 bases; unmatched junction nucleotides: 3. Germline values: CDR1 KGHSH, CDR2 LQKENI. The CDR3 is made up of 13 amino acids. The CDR3 loop reads CASSSGQKETQYF. The CDR3 coding sequence is TGTGCCAGCTCATCGGGACAGAAAGAGACCCAGTACTTC. Looking up the rest from reference TRBV18 and TRBJ2-5 gives the full variable domain: NAGVMQNPRHLVRRRGQEARLRCSPMKGHSHVYWYRQLPEEGLKFMVYLQKENIIDESGMPKERFSAEFPKEGPSILRIQQVVRGDSAAYFCASSSGQKETQYFGPGTRLLVL.

The rearrangement uses TRBV27 and TRBJ1-5; TRBD1 might be the D (6 bases). Germline-derived CDR1 and CDR2 are MNHEY and SMNVEV (reference sequence). The CDR3 spans 13 residues. Trimming pared 5 bases from V and 4 bases from J, leaving 9 bases between. CDR3 region: CASSPTGNQPQHF. CDR3 nucleotides: TGTGCCAGCAGTCCGACAGGTAATCAGCCCCAGCATTTT.